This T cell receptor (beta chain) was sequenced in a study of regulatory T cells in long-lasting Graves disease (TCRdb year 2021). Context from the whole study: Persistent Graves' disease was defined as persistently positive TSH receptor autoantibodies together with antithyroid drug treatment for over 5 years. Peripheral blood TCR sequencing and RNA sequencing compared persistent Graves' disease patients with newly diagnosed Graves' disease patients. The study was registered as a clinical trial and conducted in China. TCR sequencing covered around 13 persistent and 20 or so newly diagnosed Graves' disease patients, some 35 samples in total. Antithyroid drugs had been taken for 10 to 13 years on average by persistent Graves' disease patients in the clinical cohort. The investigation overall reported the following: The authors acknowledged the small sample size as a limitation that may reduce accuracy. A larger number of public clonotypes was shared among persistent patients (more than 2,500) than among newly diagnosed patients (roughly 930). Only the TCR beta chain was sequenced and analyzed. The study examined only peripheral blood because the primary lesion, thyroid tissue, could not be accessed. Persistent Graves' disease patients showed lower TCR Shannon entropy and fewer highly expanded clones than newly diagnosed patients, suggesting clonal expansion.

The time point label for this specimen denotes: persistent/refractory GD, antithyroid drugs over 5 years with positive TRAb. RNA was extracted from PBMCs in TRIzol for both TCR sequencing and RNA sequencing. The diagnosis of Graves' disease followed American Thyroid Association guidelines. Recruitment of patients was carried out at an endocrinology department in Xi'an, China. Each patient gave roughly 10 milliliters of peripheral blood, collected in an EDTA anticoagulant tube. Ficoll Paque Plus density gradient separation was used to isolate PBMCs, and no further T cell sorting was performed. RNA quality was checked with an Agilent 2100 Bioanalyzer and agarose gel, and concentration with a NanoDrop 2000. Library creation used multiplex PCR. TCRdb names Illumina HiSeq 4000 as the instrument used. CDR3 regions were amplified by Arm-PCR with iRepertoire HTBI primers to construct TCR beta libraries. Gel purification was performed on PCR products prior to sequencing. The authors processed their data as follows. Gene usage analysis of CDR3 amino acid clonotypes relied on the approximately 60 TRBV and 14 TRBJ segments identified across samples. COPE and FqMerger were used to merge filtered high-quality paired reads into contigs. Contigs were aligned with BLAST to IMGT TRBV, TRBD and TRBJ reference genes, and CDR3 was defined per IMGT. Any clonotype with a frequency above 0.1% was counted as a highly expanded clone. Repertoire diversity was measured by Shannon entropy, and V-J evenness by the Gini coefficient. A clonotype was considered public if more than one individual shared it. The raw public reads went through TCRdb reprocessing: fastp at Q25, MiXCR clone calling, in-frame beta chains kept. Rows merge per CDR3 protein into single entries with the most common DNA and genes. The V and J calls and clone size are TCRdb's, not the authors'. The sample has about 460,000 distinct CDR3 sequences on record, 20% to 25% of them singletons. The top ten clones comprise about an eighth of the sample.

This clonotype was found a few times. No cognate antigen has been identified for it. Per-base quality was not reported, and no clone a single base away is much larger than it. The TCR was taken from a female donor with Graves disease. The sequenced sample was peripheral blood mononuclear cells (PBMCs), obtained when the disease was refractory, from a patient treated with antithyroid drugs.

The CDR3 here reads CASSRQMGYEQYF. Here is the DNA: TGCGCCAGCAGCCGACAAATGGGCTACGAGCAGTACTTC. The chain joins TRBV5-1 to TRBJ2-7, with the D gene not confidently named. The CDR3 runs 13 residues from the cysteine to the phenylalanine. Only the CDR3 region is kept as DNA, spanning 39 bases read in frame from base 1. V loses 4 bases of germline sequence and J loses 3 bases, and the interval between the two ends is 11 bases. CDR1 and CDR2, looked up from the germline V gene, are SGHRS and YFSETQ.